The rows below give T cell receptor beta chains drawn from one sample of a study of identical twins. TCRdb reanalysed the 5' RACE reads using MiXCR and keeps one entry per CDR3 protein. The sample has hundreds of thousands of distinct CDR3 sequences; 9% to 15% are singletons. The same sample was also studied in work on yellow fever vaccine responses in identical twins.

The specimen sequenced was PBMCs. These TCRs come from a woman between 18 and 30 years old in good health. The CDR3 runs from the conserved cysteine through the conserved F or W. The D gene is left open where the match is weak. Size tells how often a clone was seen (once, few, many) or the class of an expanded clone, and some rows leave it out.

J gene,V gene,D gene,clone size,CDR3 DNA,CDR3 protein
TRBJ1-1,TRBV5-1,-,-,TGCGCCAGCAGCTTGGAAAGGGCTTTCATGAACACTGAAGCTTTCTTT,CASSLERAFMNTEAFF
TRBJ1-1,TRBV4-1,TRBD1,-,TGCGCCAGCAGCCAAGTGGGACAGGGGCCCACTGAAGCTTTCTTT,CASSQVGQGPTEAFF
TRBJ1-6,TRBV5-1,-,many,TGCGCCAGCAGCTTGGAGGGCGGCCGGAATAATTCACCCCTCCACTTT,CASSLEGGRNNSPLHF
TRBJ2-3,TRBV10-2,TRBD2,many,TGCGCCAGCAGTGAGGTCGGAAAACTAGCGGGGGCCACAGATACGCAGTATTTT,CASSEVGKLAGATDTQYF
TRBJ2-1,TRBV20-1,TRBD2,few,TGCAGTGCGGAAAGCGGGAGCTCCTACAATGAGCAGTTCTTC,CSAESGSSYNEQFF
TRBJ2-7,TRBV20-1,TRBD1,few,TGCAGTGCTAGGACCGGGACAGGGAATTCCTACGAGCAGTACTTC,CSARTGTGNSYEQYF
TRBJ2-3,TRBV4-1,-,few,TGCGCCAGCGGGGAACAGGGTCCCTCAGATACGCAGTATTTT,CASGEQGPSDTQYF
TRBJ1-4,TRBV12-3/TRBV12-4,TRBD1,many,TGTGCCAGCAGCTCCGACAGGGTGATTGAAAAACTGTTTTTT,CASSSDRVIEKLFF
TRBJ2-1,TRBV20-1,TRBD2,-,TGCAGTGCTAGATTCCCTGGGACTAGCGGGAGAGATGAGCAGTTCTTC,CSARFPGTSGRDEQFF
TRBJ2-3,TRBV4-2,TRBD2,-,TGTGCCAGCAGCCAAGAGGGACTAGCGGGGGGGACTGATACGCAGTATTTT,CASSQEGLAGGTDTQYF
TRBJ1-1,TRBV6-1,TRBD1,few,TGTGCCAGCAGCTTCAGGGGGAGTGCAACTGAAGCTTTCTTT,CASSFRGSATEAFF